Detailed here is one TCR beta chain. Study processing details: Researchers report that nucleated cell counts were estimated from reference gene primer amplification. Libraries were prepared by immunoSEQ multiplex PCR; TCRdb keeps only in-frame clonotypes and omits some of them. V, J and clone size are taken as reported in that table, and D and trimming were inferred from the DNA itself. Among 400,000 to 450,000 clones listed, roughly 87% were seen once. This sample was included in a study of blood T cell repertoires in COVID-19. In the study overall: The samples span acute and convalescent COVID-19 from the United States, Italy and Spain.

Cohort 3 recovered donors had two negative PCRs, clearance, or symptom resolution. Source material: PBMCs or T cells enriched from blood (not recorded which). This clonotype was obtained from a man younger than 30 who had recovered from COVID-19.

In DNA form, the CDR3 reads TGTGCCAGCAGTTACCTGGCAACCACAGATACGCAGTATTTT. This sequence encodes CASSYLATTDTQYF. The chain uses TRBV6-6 and TRBJ2-3; D unclear. The CDR3 sequence is 14 residues long. Germline-derived CDR1 and CDR2 are MNHNY and SVGAGI (reference sequence). Deletions cut 2 bases from V and 2 bases from J, with 8 bases between.